The 25 T cell receptor beta chains below come from one sample, sequenced in a study of blood T cell repertoires in COVID-19. Using immunoSEQ multiplex PCR, the repertoire was profiled, and TCRdb retains in-frame clones only, with some absent. This table has almost 50,000 clones, 80% to 85% appearing once. The sequencing input was peripheral blood. The receptors were sampled from a man aged 50 to 59 with acute or convalescent COVID-19.

This chain uses TRBV10-3 with TRBJ2-7; TRBD1 matches 8 bases. Germline values: CDR1 ENHRY, CDR2 SYGVKD. The CDR3 spans 15 residues. J gave up 2 bases and V 9 bases, and 12 bases lay outside the gene matches. The CDR3, as DNA: TGTGCCATTAGGACTCATCAGGGGGCCACCTACGAGCAGTACTTC. Its protein product is CAIRTHQGATYEQYF.

The chain links TRBV6-2 or TRBV6-3 to TRBJ1-2, with 8 bases that match TRBD1. The CDR3 sequence is 14 residues long. Germline trimming cut 2 bases from V and 5 bases from J; bases unmatched to any gene: 4. Germline CDR1 MNHEY, CDR2 SVGEGT. The CDR3 DNA follows: TGTGCCAGCAGTTACCACGACAGGGGTTATGGCTACACCTTC. Translated, it gives CASSYHDRGYGYTF.

The CDR3 DNA follows: TGTGCCTGGAGTGTACGTGGGCCCGAGCAGTACTTC. This sequence encodes CAWSVRGPEQYF. The V call is TRBV30, the J call TRBJ2-7; D is unclear. The CDR3 has 12 amino acids. With 0 bases removed from V and 6 bases from J, the gap between germline ends came to 9 bases. The germline V gene encodes CDR1 GTSNPN and CDR2 SVGIG (reference sequence).

The V call is TRBV18, the J call TRBJ1-5; D remains ambiguous. This CDR3 is built from 19 residues. Trimming removed 1 base from V and 4 bases from J, with 23 bases in between. Germline CDR1 KGHSH, CDR2 LQKENI. DNA for the CDR3: TGTGCCAGCTCACCACTCGGCCAGGTGATGGTGGGCCCGAATCAGCCCCAGCATTTT. Translating it yields CASSPLGQVMVGPNQPQHF. The full variable domain, its missing parts supplied by reference TRBV18 and TRBJ1-5, is NAGVMQNPRHLVRRRGQEARLRCSPMKGHSHVYWYRQLPEEGLKFMVYLQKENIIDESGMPKERFSAEFPKEGPSILRIQQVVRGDSAAYFCASSPLGQVMVGPNQPQHFGDGTRLSIL.

J is TRBJ2-7 and V is TRBV15; 8 bases fit TRBD2. The CDR3 covers 15 residues. Trimming cost V 5 bases and J 3 bases; bases outside gene matches: 9. Germline values: CDR1 LNHNV, CDR2 YYDKDF (reference sequence). CDR3 DNA: TGTGCCACCAGCGGTGGGGGCGGGAGGCTCTACGAGCAGTACTTC. Its protein is CATSGGGGRLYEQYF. Combining the CDR3 with reference TRBV15 and TRBJ2-7 gives the whole variable domain DAMVIQNPRYQVTQFGKPVTLSCSQTLNHNVMYWYQQKSSQAPKLLFHYYDKDFNNEADTPDNFQSRRPNTSFCFLDIRSPGLGDTAMYLCATSGGGGRLYEQYFGPGTRLTVT.

This chain joins TRBV5-1 and TRBJ2-5; D unresolved. V was clipped by 0 bases and J by 4 bases, with 7 bases between them. The CDR3 contains 13 residues. Germline V gene data show CDR1 as SGHRS and CDR2 as YFSETQ. As DNA, the CDR3 is TGCGCCAGCAGCTTGGCCGGAGCAGAGACCCAGTACTTC. It yields the protein CASSLAGAETQYF.

This clone was recorded only once. This chain connects TRBV6-5 to TRBJ2-1; 7 bases line up with TRBD2. The CDR3 extends over 14 amino acids. Germline V CDR1 and CDR2: MNHEY, SVGAGI. Trimming at V came to 3 bases and at J to 8 bases, leaving 7 bases not matched to a gene. CDR3 DNA: TGTGCCAGCAGTTATACGACTAGCAGCTATGAGCAGTTCTTC. It is translated as CASSYTTSSYEQFF.

J is TRBJ2-7 and V is TRBV28, with 9 bases that match TRBD2. Looked up from germline, CDR1 is MDHEN and CDR2 is SYDVKM. This CDR3 spans 13 amino acids. The trim removed 6 bases at V and 1 base at J, leaving 1 base unmatched. The CDR3 DNA is TGTGCCAGCAGGACTAGCGGTTCCTACGAGCAGTACTTC. This translates into CASRTSGSYEQYF.

The chain carries TRBV5-4 and TRBJ2-3; tentative D call: TRBD2 (5 bases). Germline V lookup: CDR1 SGHNT, CDR2 YYREEE (reference sequence). The CDR3 contains 15 residues. V was cut by 5 bases and J by 1 base, with 14 bases left in between. The CDR3 spells CASRLDSGGTDTQYF. CDR3 nucleotides: TGTGCCAGCAGACTAGACTCCGGCGGCACAGATACGCAGTATTTT. The full variable domain, with the rest looked up from reference TRBV5-4 and TRBJ2-3, is ETGVTQSPTHLIKTRGQQVTLRCSSQSGHNTVSWYQQALGQGPQFIFQYYREEENGRGNFPPRFSGLQFPNYSSELNVNALELDDSALYLCASRLDSGGTDTQYFGPGTRLTVL.

The chain is built from TRBV7-2 and TRBJ2-1; tentatively, D is TRBD1 (7 bases). V gave up 1 base and J gave up 7 bases, with 20 bases separating them. Germline-derived CDR1 and CDR2 are SGHTA and FQGNSA. The CDR3 has 17 amino acids. The CDR3 DNA follows: TGTGCCAGCAGCTTAGGGAGGAGGGGGCGCAGGTTAAATGAGCAGTTCTTC. Translated, it gives CASSLGRRGRRLNEQFF.

V is TRBV6-5 and J is TRBJ2-3; TRBD2 is a possible D gene (7 bases). V lost 11 bases and J 0 bases, leaving 12 bases between the germline ends. The CDR3 contains 13 residues. The V gene's germline CDR1 is MNHEY and CDR2 SVGAGI. The CDR3 DNA follows: TGTGCCGAGGGGGGGCCGAGCACAGATACGCAGTATTTT. Amino acid sequence: CAEGGPSTDTQYF.

In the case of this clone: Its ends do not fully match the called genes, so a read error is possible. The chain joins TRBV24-1 to TRBJ1-2, with 7 bases that match TRBD1. Germline values: CDR1 KGHDR, CDR2 SFDVKD. There are 13 residues in the CDR3. The CDR3 loop is CATSGNLQGPWAF. CDR3 in DNA: TGTGCCACCAGCGGAAACCTACAGGGGCCCTGGGCCTTC.

This chain connects TRBV23-1 to TRBJ2-7, with 7 bases that match TRBD1. TRBV23-1 is an ORF, and what it does is uncertain. This CDR3 is built from 16 residues. The V segment lost 0 bases and the J segment 6 bases; nucleotides outside the gene matches: 11. The CDR3 nucleotides read TGCGCCAGCAGTCAATCTACCGGACAGGCAAGTTTCGAGCAGTACTTC. This sequence encodes CASSQSTGQASFEQYF.

This chain uses TRBV28 with TRBJ1-6; D is possibly TRBD1 (6 bases). The germline V and J ends were trimmed by 3 bases and 6 bases, with 9 bases remaining between them. Germline V lookup: CDR1 MDHEN, CDR2 SYDVKM. The length of the CDR3 is 14 residues. This chain's CDR3 is CASSFQGINSPLHF. The CDR3, as DNA: TGTGCCAGCAGTTTCCAGGGGATTAATTCACCCCTCCACTTT.

The chain carries TRBV10-1 and TRBJ2-3; TRBD1 agrees at 9 bases. In germline, CDR1 is WNHNN, CDR2 SYGVQD (reference sequence). J gave up 1 base and V 10 bases, and 6 bases lay outside the gene matches. The CDR3 runs 14 residues. CDR3: CATSRDRGTDTQYF. The CDR3 DNA follows: TGCGCCACCTCCCGGGACAGGGGCACAGATACGCAGTATTTT.

This rearrangement joins TRBV5-1 to TRBJ1-1, with TRBD1 identical over 9 bases. The length of the CDR3 is 15 residues. CDR1 and CDR2 (germline): SGHRS, YFSETQ. The ends lost 5 bases at V and 3 bases at J; junction bases unmatched: 8. DNA for the CDR3: TGCGCCAGCAGGAGGGGACAGGGTAGGGACACTGAAGCTTTCTTT. Protein product: CASRRGQGRDTEAFF.

V is TRBV28 and J is TRBJ2-3; TRBD2 aligns across 11 bases. Per germline, CDR1 MDHEN and CDR2 SYDVKM. CDR3 length: 15 amino acids. With 5 bases clipped from V and 3 bases from J, the junction kept 4 bases outside the gene matches. CDR3 coding DNA: TGTGCCAGCAGTCCTCGACTAGCGGGAACAGATACGCAGTATTTT. The encoded protein is CASSPRLAGTDTQYF.

J is TRBJ2-3 and V is TRBV5-5; D call uncertain. The CDR3 is 14 amino acids. Trimming pared 4 bases from V and 1 base from J, leaving 10 bases between. Per germline, CDR1 SGHKS and CDR2 YYEKEE (reference sequence). Written as DNA, the CDR3 is TGTGCCAGCAGCGTGGTGAGCGGCACAGATACGCAGTATTTT. It yields the protein CASSVVSGTDTQYF.

The V call is TRBV6-1, the J call TRBJ1-2; 8 bases agree with TRBD1. This CDR3 is 16 amino acids long. CDR1 is MNHNS, CDR2 SASEGT, per germline. V gave up 3 bases and J gave up 6 bases; unmatched junction bases: 12. The CDR3 is CASSDMAGGPPNGYTF. CDR3 nucleotide sequence: TGTGCCAGCAGTGACATGGCAGGGGGCCCACCGAATGGCTACACCTTC.

The rearrangement uses TRBV28 and TRBJ1-2, with 9 bases lining up with TRBD1. Germline V CDR1 and CDR2: MDHEN, SYDVKM. CDR3 length: 14 residues. Trimming cost V 5 bases and J 8 bases; bases outside gene matches: 9. The CDR3 here is CASSTPLQGAGYTF. CDR3 DNA sequence: TGTGCCAGCAGTACCCCCTTACAGGGGGCCGGCTACACCTTC.

The chain has TRBV9 and TRBJ2-1; 10 nucleotides match TRBD2. With 2 bases clipped from V and 15 bases from J, the junction kept 11 bases outside the gene matches. The CDR3 consists of 14 residues. Looked up from germline, CDR1 is SGDLS and CDR2 is YYNGEE. The CDR3 DNA follows: TGTGCCAGCAGCGTGTCGAGCGGGAGGGCCCAGCCGTTCTTC. Residues: CASSVSSGRAQPFF.

The chain is built from TRBV14 and TRBJ1-6, with D uncertain. The CDR3 has 13 amino acids. Germline CDR1 reads SGHDN; CDR2 reads FVKESK. V lost 4 bases to trimming and J lost 10 bases, with 11 bases between them. The CDR3: CASSLKSGSPLHF. CDR3 bases: TGTGCCAGCAGCCTCAAGTCTGGCTCACCCCTCCACTTT.

V is TRBV6-2 or TRBV6-3 and J is TRBJ1-5, with D perhaps matching TRBD1 (6 bases). Trimming pared 6 bases from V and 4 bases from J, leaving 16 bases between. The CDR3 is 15 residues long. Germline CDR1 MNHEY, CDR2 SVGEGT. CDR3 nucleotide sequence: TGTGCCAGCAGCCTGGGACAAGGATTAAATCAGCCCCAGCATTTT. It specifies CASSLGQGLNQPQHF.

The CDR3 nucleotides are TGCGCCAGCAGCCAATCTGACAGGATGCCTTATGGCTACACCTTC. It yields the protein CASSQSDRMPYGYTF. This chain links TRBV4-3 with TRBJ1-2; weak D call: TRBD1 (6 bases). CDR1 LGHNA and CDR2 YSLEER come from the germline V gene. The CDR3 loop spans 15 amino acids. V was shortened by 2 bases and J by 5 bases, with 15 bases between the two germline ends.

This chain uses TRBV19 with TRBJ1-6, with unresolved D. Germline values: CDR1 LNHDA, CDR2 SQIVND (reference sequence). The CDR3 is 14 amino acids. Trimming took 4 bases from V and 14 from J, leaving 18 bases between them. The CDR3 is CASSSGPSKSALHF. The CDR3 DNA reads TGTGCCAGTAGTAGCGGTCCTTCGAAGTCGGCCCTCCACTTT.